The clone carrying this TCR beta chain has only a few counts. Its antigen is still unknown. The donors gave bone marrow, and they were healthy. The PCR was carried out with 60 Vbeta primers and 13 Jbeta primers. Measured with immunoSEQ multiplex PCR; TCRdb has only the in-frame clones, and not every one. Among around 200,000 clones listed, roughly 89% were seen once. The data belong to a study of cytomegalovirus exposure and HLA in healthy donors. Study results and limitations: Donors were assumed by presence/absence analyses to have roughly uniform sequencing depth. The CMV antigen specificity of a few CMV-associated chains was confirmed through in vitro analysis. Available immune exposure information was restricted to CMV serostatus only.

There are 15 residues in the CDR3. Germline V CDR1 and CDR2: MNHNS, SASEGT. With 1 base clipped from V and 3 bases from J, the junction kept 1 base outside the gene matches. This receptor was taken from a woman under 30 in good health and CMV-seronegative. The chain carries TRBV6-1 and TRBJ1-2; TRBD1 agrees at 11 bases. What was sequenced was PBMCs. The CDR3: CASSEGTGGYYGYTF. As DNA, the CDR3 is TGTGCCAGCAGTGAAGGGACAGGGGGCTACTATGGCTACACCTTC.